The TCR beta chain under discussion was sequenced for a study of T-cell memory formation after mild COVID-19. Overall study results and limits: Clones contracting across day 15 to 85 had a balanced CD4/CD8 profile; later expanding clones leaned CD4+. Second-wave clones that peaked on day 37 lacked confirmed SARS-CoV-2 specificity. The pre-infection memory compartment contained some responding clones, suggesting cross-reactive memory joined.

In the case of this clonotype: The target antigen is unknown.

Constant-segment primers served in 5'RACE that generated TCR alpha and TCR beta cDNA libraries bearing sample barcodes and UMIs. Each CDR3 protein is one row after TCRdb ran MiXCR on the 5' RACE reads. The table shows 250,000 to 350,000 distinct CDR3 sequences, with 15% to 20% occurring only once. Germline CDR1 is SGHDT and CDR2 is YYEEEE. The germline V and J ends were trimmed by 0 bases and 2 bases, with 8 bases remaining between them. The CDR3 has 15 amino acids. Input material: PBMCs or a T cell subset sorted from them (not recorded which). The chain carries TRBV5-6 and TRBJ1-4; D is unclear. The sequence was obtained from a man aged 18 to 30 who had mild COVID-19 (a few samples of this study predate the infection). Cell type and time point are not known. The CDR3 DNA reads TGTGCCAGCAGCTTGGTACTCGGGACTAATGAAAAACTGTTTTTT. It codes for CASSLVLGTNEKLFF.